This T cell receptor (beta chain) was recovered during a study of cytomegalovirus exposure and HLA in healthy donors. To note about this clone: Its cognate antigen is unknown.

Researchers ran the PCR with 60 Vbeta and 13 Jbeta primers. TCRdb's table, derived via immunoSEQ multiplex PCR, lists solely in-frame clones and lacks some. This table has some 200,000 clones, approximately 84% appearing once. Regarding the study as a whole: A later analysis linked a missense variant in DCLRE1C to the trimming of TCR beta V and J genes. A later analysis found most CMV-associated TCR beta chains apparently HLA-restricted. Most subjects had HLA-A and HLA-B alleles reportedly predicted accurately by TCR beta sequences.

This sequence was found in a man aged 45-65 years in good health and CMV-seronegative. The sample was PBMCs.

The CDR3 protein is CASSPTGGGRDEQFF. The DNA of the CDR3 is TGTGCCAGCAGCCCGACAGGGGGCGGGAGGGATGAGCAGTTCTTC. The chain combines TRBV7-3 with TRBJ2-1, with a weak D call TRBD1 (10 bases). V shed 5 bases and J shed 8 bases, with 19 bases lying between them. Germline CDR1 and CDR2: SGHTA and FQGTGA. The CDR3 runs 15 residues.